The count of the clone carrying this T cell receptor (beta chain) is one. V shed 5 bases, J shed 8 bases, and the junction held 13 bases outside the gene matches. The CDR3 totals 15 residues. CDR1 is MNHNY and CDR2 is SVGAGI in the germline V gene (reference sequence). The protocol was immunoSEQ multiplex PCR, while the TCRdb copy is restricted to in-frame clones and leaves out a portion. The profile shows about 100,000 clones, 88% of them singletons. This specimen belongs to a study of identifying expanded T cells in peripheral blood. This sequence joins TRBV6-6 and TRBJ1-2; 8 positions match TRBD1. This TCR derives from a person between 18 and 75 years old in good health. The sample was blood. The CDR3 DNA reads as TGTGCCAGCAGTACACAAGGACAGGGAATGGGCGGCTACACCTTC. Translated, it gives CASSTQGQGMGGYTF.